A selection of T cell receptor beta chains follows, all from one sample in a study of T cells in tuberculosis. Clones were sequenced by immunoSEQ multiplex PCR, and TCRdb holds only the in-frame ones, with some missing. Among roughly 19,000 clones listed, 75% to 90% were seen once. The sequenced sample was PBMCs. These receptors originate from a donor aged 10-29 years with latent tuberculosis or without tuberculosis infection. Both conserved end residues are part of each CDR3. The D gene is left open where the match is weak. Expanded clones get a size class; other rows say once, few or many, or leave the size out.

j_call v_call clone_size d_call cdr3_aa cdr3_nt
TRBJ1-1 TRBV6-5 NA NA CASSFRGSTEAFF TGTGCCAGCAGCTTTAGAGGGAGTACTGAAGCTTTCTTT
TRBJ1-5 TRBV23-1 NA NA CASRCREGGRDNQPQHF TGCGCCAGCAGGTGCAGGGAAGGGGGACGGGATAATCAGCCCCAGCATTTT
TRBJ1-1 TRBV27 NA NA CASSFRFVGAMNTEAFF TGTGCCAGCAGTTTTCGATTCGTGGGGGCGATGAACACTGAAGCTTTCTTT
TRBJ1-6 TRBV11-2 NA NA CASRAGVWNSPLHF TGTGCCAGCCGTGCGGGGGTTTGGAATTCACCCCTCCACTTT
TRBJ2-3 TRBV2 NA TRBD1 CANLMPGQGFTDTQYF TGTGCCAACCTTATGCCGGGACAGGGGTTCACAGATACGCAGTATTTT
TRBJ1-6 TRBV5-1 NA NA CASSKDSVANSPLHF TGCGCCAGCAGCAAAGACAGCGTCGCCAATTCACCCCTCCACTTT
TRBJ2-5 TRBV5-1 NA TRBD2 CASSTIAGAYQETQYF TGCGCCAGCAGCACAATAGCGGGGGCCTACCAAGAGACCCAGTACTTC
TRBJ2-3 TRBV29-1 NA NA CSVDGGGSTDTQYF TGCAGCGTTGATGGTGGGGGGAGCACAGATACGCAGTATTTT
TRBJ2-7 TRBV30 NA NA CAWSPADSTYEQYF TGTGCCTGGAGTCCGGCGGATTCTACCTACGAGCAGTACTTC
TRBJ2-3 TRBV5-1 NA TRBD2 CASRLAGTTDTQYF TGCGCCAGCAGACTAGCGGGGACCACAGATACGCAGTATTTT
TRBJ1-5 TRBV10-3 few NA CAISPDNQPQHF TGTGCCATCAGTCCAGACAATCAGCCCCAGCATTTT
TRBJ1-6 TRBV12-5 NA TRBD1 CASAPQDRENSPLHF TGTGCTAGTGCCCCTCAGGACAGGGAAAATTCACCCCTCCACTTT
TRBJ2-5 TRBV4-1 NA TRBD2 CASSQEGFPGLAGETQYF TGCGCCAGCAGCCAAGAGGGGTTCCCGGGACTAGCCGGGGAGACCCAGTACTTC
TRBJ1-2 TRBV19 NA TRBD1 CATRGQGGIGGYTF TGTGCCACAAGGGGACAGGGGGGAATAGGTGGCTACACCTTC
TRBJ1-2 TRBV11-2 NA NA CASSLMGAEGYTF TGTGCCAGCAGCTTGATGGGGGCGGAAGGCTACACCTTC
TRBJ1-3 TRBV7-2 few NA CASSLATGLSGNTIYF TGTGCCAGCAGCTTAGCCACAGGGCTCTCTGGAAACACCATATATTTT
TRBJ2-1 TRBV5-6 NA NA CASSLLEAPGNEQFF TGTGCCAGCAGCTTGCTGGAGGCCCCGGGCAATGAGCAGTTCTTC
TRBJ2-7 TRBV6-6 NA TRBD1 CASSYSGGQGFNEQYF TGTGCCAGCAGTTACTCGGGGGGACAGGGGTTTAACGAGCAGTACTTC
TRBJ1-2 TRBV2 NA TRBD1 CASSESGKGAYGYTF TGTGCCAGCAGTGAAAGTGGGAAGGGGGCATATGGCTACACCTTC
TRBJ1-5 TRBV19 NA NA CASSYDGYSNQPQHF TGTGCCAGTAGTTATGACGGGTATAGCAATCAGCCCCAGCATTTT
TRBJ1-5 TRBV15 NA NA CATSSSGLGNQPQHF TGTGCCACCAGCAGCTCAGGGCTTGGCAATCAGCCCCAGCATTTT
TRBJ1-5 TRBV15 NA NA CATSSLRGPNQPQHF TGTGCCACCAGCAGTCTGCGGGGCCCCAATCAGCCCCAGCATTTT
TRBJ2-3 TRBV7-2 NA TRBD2 CASSSPAGGLSTDTQYF TGTGCCAGCAGCTCTCCGGCGGGGGGCCTTAGCACAGATACGCAGTATTTT
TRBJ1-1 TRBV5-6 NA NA CASSLVPTGTEAFF TGTGCCAGCAGCTTGGTTCCCACGGGCACTGAAGCTTTCTTT
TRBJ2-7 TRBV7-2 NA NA CASSLDSSYEQYF TGTGCCAGCAGCTTAGACAGCTCCTACGAGCAGTACTTC
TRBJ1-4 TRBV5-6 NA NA CASSLVRERPEKLFF TGTGCCAGCAGCTTGGTCAGGGAAAGACCAGAAAAACTGTTTTTT
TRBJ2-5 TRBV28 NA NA CASSLQKETQYF TGTGCCAGCAGTTTGCAGAAAGAGACCCAGTACTTC
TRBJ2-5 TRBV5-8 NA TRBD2 CASSLLPRGGARETQYF TGTGCCAGCAGCTTGCTCCCGCGCGGGGGGGCCCGAGAGACCCAGTACTTC
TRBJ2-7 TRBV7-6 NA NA CASSLDSLRGQYF TGTGCCAGCAGCTTAGATAGCCTTCGGGGGCAGTACTTC
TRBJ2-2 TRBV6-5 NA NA CASAPTGSGELFF TGTGCCAGCGCCCCTACAGGGTCCGGGGAGCTGTTTTTT
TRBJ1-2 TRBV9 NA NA CASSPQDGHGYTF TGTGCCAGCAGCCCCCAAGATGGGCACGGCTACACCTTC
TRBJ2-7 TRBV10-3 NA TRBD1 CAISEGTGKYEQYF TGTGCCATCAGTGAAGGGACAGGGAAATACGAGCAGTACTTC
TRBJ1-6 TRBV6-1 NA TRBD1 CASKAGGLSSPLHF TGTGCCAGCAAAGCAGGGGGTCTCAGTTCACCCCTCCACTTT
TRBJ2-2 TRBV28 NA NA CASSLEHGELFF TGTGCCAGCAGTCTAGAGCACGGGGAGCTGTTTTTT
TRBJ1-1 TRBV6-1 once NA CASSEHGNRVGNTEAFF TGTGCCAGCAGTGAGCACGGCAACAGGGTGGGGAACACTGAAGCTTTCTTT
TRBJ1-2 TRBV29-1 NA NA CSVGAPGQRHGYTF TGCAGCGTTGGAGCCCCTGGACAGAGGCATGGCTACACCTTC
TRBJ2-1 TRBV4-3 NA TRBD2 CASSHRLTPTGGDEQFF TGCGCCAGCAGCCACCGTTTGACCCCCACGGGGGGGGATGAGCAGTTCTTC
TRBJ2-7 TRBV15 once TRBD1 CATSRDRVLSYEQYF TGTGCCACCTCGCGGGACAGGGTTCTCTCCTACGAGCAGTACTTC
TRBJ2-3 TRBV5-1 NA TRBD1 CASTSGQGTDTQYF TGCGCCAGCACCTCGGGACAGGGCACAGATACGCAGTATTTT
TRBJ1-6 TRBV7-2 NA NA CASSPYGSYNSPLHF TGTGCCAGCAGCCCCTACGGGTCCTATAATTCACCCCTCCACTTT
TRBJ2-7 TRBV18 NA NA CASSPPAGIYEQYF TGTGCCAGCTCACCACCGGCGGGGATCTACGAGCAGTACTTC
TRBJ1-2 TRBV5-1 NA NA CASSLDSSNYGYTF TGCGCCAGCAGCTTGGACAGTTCTAACTATGGCTACACCTTC
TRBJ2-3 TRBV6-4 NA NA CASSDSNRGGTQYF TGTGCCAGCAGTGACTCAAATAGGGGGGGTACGCAGTATTTT
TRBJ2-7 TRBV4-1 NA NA CASSQDAGVIYEQYF TGCGCCAGCAGCCAAGATGCAGGTGTGATCTACGAGCAGTACTTC
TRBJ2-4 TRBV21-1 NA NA CASSKRGGGLNIQYF TGTGCCAGCAGCAAACGGGGGGGTGGCCTAAACATTCAGTACTTC
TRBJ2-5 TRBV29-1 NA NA CSARRDSTSETQYF TGCAGCGCCCGCCGGGACTCGACCTCGGAGACCCAGTACTTC
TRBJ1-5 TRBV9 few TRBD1 CASSAAGTGNQPQHF TGTGCCAGCAGCGCGGCCGGGACAGGTAATCAGCCCCAGCATTTT
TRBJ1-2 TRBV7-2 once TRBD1 CASIPDRGSWGYTF TGTGCCAGCATCCCTGACAGGGGAAGTTGGGGCTACACCTTC
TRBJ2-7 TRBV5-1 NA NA CASSYDIPPNYEQYF TGCGCCAGCAGCTATGACATTCCCCCCAACTACGAGCAGTACTTC
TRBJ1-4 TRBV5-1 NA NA CASSLVVAATNEKLFF TGCGCCAGCAGCTTGGTAGTGGCAGCGACTAATGAAAAACTGTTTTTT